Listed below are T cell receptor beta chains from one sample, sequenced in a study of shared clonotypes between healthy human individuals. TCRdb's copy holds only in-frame clones and misses some; the assay was immunoSEQ multiplex PCR. The sample lists 190,000 or so clones; around 63% were seen once. Source material: memory CD4+ T cells sorted from blood. Every receptor here comes from a man aged 25-45 years in good health. CDR3s include the opening cysteine and the closing phenylalanine or tryptophan. A D gene is named only where the DNA matches it firmly. Where a row states a size, it is once, few, many or the class of an expanded clone; other rows omit it.

cdr3_nt: TGCGCCAGCAGCCAAGATGATGGGGGTCTCGGCTATGGCTACACCTTC
cdr3_aa: CASSQDDGGLGYGYTF
v_call: TRBV4-1
d_call: -
j_call: TRBJ1-2
clone_size: few

cdr3_nt: TGTGCCACCAGCAGAGATCTTGGGGTTTCCTACGAGCAGTACTTC
cdr3_aa: CATSRDLGVSYEQYF
v_call: TRBV15
d_call: -
j_call: TRBJ2-7
clone_size: -

cdr3_nt: TGTGCCAGCTCACCACAACAGGGGGGGGAGCAGTACTTC
cdr3_aa: CASSPQQGGEQYF
v_call: TRBV18
d_call: -
j_call: TRBJ2-7
clone_size: few

cdr3_nt: TGTGCCAGCAGCCTATCATTTAGCGGGAGCTCCTACAATGAGCAGTTCTTC
cdr3_aa: CASSLSFSGSSYNEQFF
v_call: TRBV11-2
d_call: TRBD2
j_call: TRBJ2-1
clone_size: -

cdr3_nt: TGTGCCAGCACCGGGACAGGGAATCAGCCCCAGCATTTT
cdr3_aa: CASTGTGNQPQHF
v_call: TRBV2
d_call: TRBD1
j_call: TRBJ1-5
clone_size: medium-sized

cdr3_nt: TGTGCCAGCGTTGGTAGCGGGAGAGGAAATACGCAGTATTTT
cdr3_aa: CASVGSGRGNTQYF
v_call: TRBV25-1
d_call: TRBD2
j_call: TRBJ2-3
clone_size: -

cdr3_nt: TGCAGCGTTGAAATGCCTAGCGGGAGTCAATACAATGAGCAGTTCTTC
cdr3_aa: CSVEMPSGSQYNEQFF
v_call: TRBV29-1
d_call: TRBD2
j_call: TRBJ2-1
clone_size: -

cdr3_nt: TGTGCCAGCAGCTTGGGACTAGCGGGACTGCAAGGGGCAGATACGCAGTATTTT
cdr3_aa: CASSLGLAGLQGADTQYF
v_call: TRBV5-4
d_call: TRBD2
j_call: TRBJ2-3
clone_size: -

cdr3_nt: TGCGCCAGCAGCACTAGGATGGCAGAGACCCAGTACTTC
cdr3_aa: CASSTRMAETQYF
v_call: TRBV5-1
d_call: -
j_call: TRBJ2-5
clone_size: -

cdr3_nt: TGTGCCAGCAGCCGCCCGGCCTACGAGCAGTACTTC
cdr3_aa: CASSRPAYEQYF
v_call: TRBV28
d_call: -
j_call: TRBJ2-7
clone_size: -

cdr3_nt: TGTGCCAGCAGCTTGTTGGGTTCGCAGTATTTT
cdr3_aa: CASSLLGSQYF
v_call: TRBV5-6
d_call: -
j_call: TRBJ2-3
clone_size: -

cdr3_nt: TGTGCCAGCAGCGTTGCAGTGAACACTGAAGCTTTCTTT
cdr3_aa: CASSVAVNTEAFF
v_call: TRBV9
d_call: -
j_call: TRBJ1-1
clone_size: -

cdr3_nt: TGTGCCAGCACCAGAAGGGAGGGCCCCTACGAGCAGTACTTC
cdr3_aa: CASTRREGPYEQYF
v_call: TRBV5-5
d_call: TRBD2
j_call: TRBJ2-7
clone_size: -

cdr3_nt: TGTGCCAGCAGCTTAATCGGTGAGGATACGCAGTATTTT
cdr3_aa: CASSLIGEDTQYF
v_call: TRBV7-3
d_call: -
j_call: TRBJ2-3
clone_size: -

cdr3_nt: TGTGCCATCAGTGGTGGCGGGAGATACGAGCAGTACTTC
cdr3_aa: CAISGGGRYEQYF
v_call: TRBV10-3
d_call: TRBD2
j_call: TRBJ2-7
clone_size: -

cdr3_nt: TGTGCCAGCAGTTTTAGAGCGGGAGGTCCCACAGATACGCAGTATTTT
cdr3_aa: CASSFRAGGPTDTQYF
v_call: TRBV7-8
d_call: TRBD2
j_call: TRBJ2-3
clone_size: -

cdr3_nt: TGTGCCAGCACCCCATCCCCCTCTCGGGATTTCGAGCAGTACTTC
cdr3_aa: CASTPSPSRDFEQYF
v_call: TRBV7-8
d_call: -
j_call: TRBJ2-7
clone_size: -

cdr3_nt: TGTGCCAGCAGCCGCCAGGCGCCAACAGCGGCTGGCTACACCTTC
cdr3_aa: CASSRQAPTAAGYTF
v_call: TRBV5-5
d_call: -
j_call: TRBJ1-2
clone_size: -

cdr3_nt: TGTGCCAGTAGTACGGGGTCCCCCGGGGAGCTGTTTTTT
cdr3_aa: CASSTGSPGELFF
v_call: TRBV19
d_call: -
j_call: TRBJ2-2
clone_size: -

cdr3_nt: TGTGCCAGTAGAAGAACCCCCGGGGAGCTGTTTTTT
cdr3_aa: CASRRTPGELFF
v_call: TRBV19
d_call: -
j_call: TRBJ2-2
clone_size: few

cdr3_nt: TGTGCCGGGTACAGGACGCGCACTGAAGCTTTCTTT
cdr3_aa: CAGYRTRTEAFF
v_call: TRBV6-4
d_call: -
j_call: TRBJ1-1
clone_size: few

cdr3_nt: TGTGCCAGCAGCTTGCCGGGAATGAACAATGAGCAGTTCTTC
cdr3_aa: CASSLPGMNNEQFF
v_call: TRBV5-8
d_call: -
j_call: TRBJ2-1
clone_size: -

cdr3_nt: TGTGCCAGCAGTGGGGGGTTTACAGGATCCATCGGGACCCAGTACTTC
cdr3_aa: CASSGGFTGSIGTQYF
v_call: TRBV6-1
d_call: -
j_call: TRBJ2-5
clone_size: few

cdr3_nt: TGTGCCAGCAGGATACAGGGGGCCGGTGAAGCTTTCTTT
cdr3_aa: CASRIQGAGEAFF
v_call: TRBV27
d_call: TRBD1
j_call: TRBJ1-1
clone_size: -

cdr3_nt: TGCGCCAGCAGACAGGGCCCCCTCGAGCAGTACTTC
cdr3_aa: CASRQGPLEQYF
v_call: TRBV5-1
d_call: -
j_call: TRBJ2-7
clone_size: -

cdr3_nt: TGTGCCAGCAGCAAGACTAGCCTCAATGAGCAGTTCTTC
cdr3_aa: CASSKTSLNEQFF
v_call: TRBV11-3
d_call: TRBD2
j_call: TRBJ2-1
clone_size: once

cdr3_nt: TGTGCCAGTAAATTTCAGGCAGGGAGAGCCGGGGAGCTGTTTTTT
cdr3_aa: CASKFQAGRAGELFF
v_call: TRBV6-4
d_call: -
j_call: TRBJ2-2
clone_size: -